The 15 T cell receptor beta chains below all came from one sample that was sequenced in a study of early T cells in non-severe SARS-CoV-2 infection. A single record per CDR3 protein comes from TCRdb applying MiXCR to the 5' RACE reads. The table includes 87,000 or so distinct CDR3 sequences, 11% to 15% detected once. Sequencing used whole blood. Every receptor here comes from an adult who was a healthcare worker with PCR-confirmed SARS-CoV-2 infection or an uninfected control (not recorded which).

The chain carries TRBV29-1 and TRBJ1-1; D might be TRBD1 (5 bases). With 6 bases removed from V and 4 bases from J, the gap between germline ends came to 9 bases. The CDR3 runs to 11 residues. Germline values: CDR1 SQVTM, CDR2 ANQGSEA. CDR3 sequence reads: CSVATATEAFF. The CDR3 bases are TGCAGCGTGGCGACAGCCACTGAAGCTTTCTTT.

This chain joins TRBV12-3 or TRBV12-4 and TRBJ2-2, with D uncertain. V gave up 6 bases and J gave up 3 bases, with 14 bases separating them. This CDR3 comprises 15 residues. CDR3 in DNA: TGTGCCAGCAGAAAAGAGAGGATTGACACCGGGGAGCTGTTTTTT. Translation gives CASRKERIDTGELFF.

The V call is TRBV12-3 or TRBV12-4, the J call TRBJ1-4, with TRBD1 as a possible D gene (5 bases). V was trimmed by 3 bases and J by 1 base, leaving 12 bases between them. This CDR3 contains 16 residues. The CDR3 loop reads CASSLRGVGTNEKLFF. CDR3 DNA sequence: TGTGCCAGCAGTTTGAGAGGGGTAGGAACTAATGAAAAACTGTTTTTT.

Many counts were recorded for this clonotype. The gene calls are TRBV7-2 and TRBJ2-6; weak D call: TRBD2 (5 bases). Germline V lookup: CDR1 SGHTA, CDR2 FQGNSA. Trimming shortened V by 4 bases and J by 4 bases, and 14 bases separated the two germline ends. The CDR3 length is 16 residues. CDR3: CASSSASPGGANVLTF. CDR3 nucleotides: TGTGCCAGCAGCTCCGCCTCGCCGGGGGGGGCCAACGTCCTGACTTTC.

This CDR3 reads CASSQASGFNTGELFF. The CDR3 DNA reads TGTGCCAGCAGCCAGGCTAGCGGGTTTAACACCGGGGAGCTGTTTTTT. The chain recombines TRBV4-2 with TRBJ2-2; 8 bases match TRBD2. This CDR3 spans 16 amino acids. The germline gives CDR1 LGHNA, CDR2 YNFKEQ. Trimming took 3 bases from V and 2 from J; bases not matched to a gene: 5.

This rearrangement joins TRBV7-9 to TRBJ1-2; D is ambiguous. The length of the CDR3 is 16 residues. V lost 1 base to trimming and J lost 2 bases, with 14 bases between them. Per the germline V gene, CDR1 is SEHNR and CDR2 is FQNEAQ (reference sequence). CDR3 DNA sequence: TGTGCCAGCAGCTTAGGAAGGAGCACCCTGAACTATGGCTACACCTTC. Protein sequence: CASSLGRSTLNYGYTF.

The table lists this clonotype with a few counts. J is TRBJ1-3 and V is TRBV12-3 or TRBV12-4, with D possibly TRBD1 on 5 matching bases. This CDR3 is built from 15 residues. Trimming took 2 bases from V and 9 from J, leaving 17 bases between them. CDR3 amino acids: CASSLQGPNRGTIYF. The CDR3 nucleotides read TGTGCCAGCAGTTTACAGGGTCCCAACCGGGGCACCATATATTTT.

This clonotype was recorded only once. The chain links TRBV5-1 to TRBJ1-1, with TRBD1 matching over 8 bases. V lost 4 bases and J lost 4; bases outside the gene matches: 3. This CDR3 contains 13 residues. CDR1 is SGHRS and CDR2 is YFSETQ in the germline V gene. The CDR3 coding sequence is TGCGCCAGCAGCCCTCAGGGGGCCACTGAAGCTTTCTTT. Protein: CASSPQGATEAFF.

V and J are TRBV9 and TRBJ2-7; 13 nucleotides line up with TRBD2. This CDR3 spans 17 amino acids. The J segment lost 4 bases and the V segment lost 1 base, leaving 8 bases of the junction unmatched. The germline V gene encodes CDR1 SGDLS and CDR2 YYNGEE. This chain's CDR3 is CASSVSRTSGGFYEQYF. The CDR3, as DNA: TGTGCCAGCAGCGTAAGCCGGACTAGCGGGGGATTTTACGAGCAGTACTTC.

The V and J genes are TRBV29-1 and TRBJ1-3; D may be TRBD1 (6 bases). Germline values: CDR1 SQVTM, CDR2 ANQGSEA. The V end was cut by 8 bases, the J end by 2 bases, with 13 bases between. CDR3 size: 13 residues. The CDR3 loop reads CSFEAGAGNTIYF. The CDR3 DNA follows: TGCAGCTTCGAAGCAGGGGCTGGAAACACCATATATTTT.

This clonotype showed up many times. The chain uses TRBV11-2 and TRBJ1-4; 8 bases agree with TRBD1. The CDR3 consists of 18 residues. V lost 4 bases and J lost 0; bases outside the gene matches: 10. The germline V gene encodes CDR1 SGHAT and CDR2 FQNNGV. CDR3 coding DNA: TGTGCCAGCAGCTGGCGGACAGGGATTACTGCAACTAATGAAAAACTGTTTTTT. As protein: CASSWRTGITATNEKLFF.

The chain recombines TRBV7-2 with TRBJ2-1; either TRBD1 or TRBD2 may supply D (5 bases each). V was shortened by 3 bases and J by 5 bases, with 11 bases between the two germline ends. The germline V gene has CDR1 SGHTA and CDR2 FQGNSA. CDR3 length equals 14 residues. The CDR3 nucleotides are TGTGCCAGCAGCTTTACGGGACCCAACAATGAGCAGTTCTTC. Residues: CASSFTGPNNEQFF. The entire variable domain, with the rest obtained from reference TRBV7-2 and TRBJ2-1, is as follows: GAGVSQSPSNKVTEKGKDVELRCDPISGHTALYWYRQSLGQGLEFLIYFQGNSAPDKSGLPSDRFSAERTGGSVSTLTIQRTQQEDSAVYLCASSFTGPNNEQFFGPGTRLTVL.

In this sample, this clonotype turned up many times. V and J are TRBV11-2 and TRBJ1-1; a weak D match, TRBD1 (5 bases). Trimming took 3 bases from V and 3 from J, leaving 5 bases between them. Germline lookup yields CDR1 SGHAT and CDR2 FQNNGV. The CDR3 totals 12 residues. In nucleotides, the CDR3 is TGTGCCAGCAGCTTGGGGGACACTGAAGCTTTCTTT. The encoded protein is CASSLGDTEAFF.

CDR3 amino acids: CASTRSGESSSYNEQFF. The CDR3 nucleotides are TGTGCCAGCACCCGCTCCGGGGAATCAAGCTCCTACAATGAGCAGTTCTTC. This chain links TRBV7-8 with TRBJ2-1; maybe TRBD2 (5 bases). V dropped 7 bases and J dropped 0 bases, with 19 bases sitting between them. From germline, CDR1 is SGHVS and CDR2 FQNEAQ. CDR3 size: 17 residues.

This clonotype has more than one count but fewer than ten. An end of the junction does not agree with germline; a read error may underlie this. The chain joins TRBV28 to TRBJ2-7, with 7 nucleotides matching TRBD1. Germline V gives CDR1 MDHEN, CDR2 SYDVKM. This CDR3 has 12 amino acids. The CDR3 DNA is TGTGTCAGCAGTTCCACAGGGGACGAGCAGTACTTC. Encoded protein: CVSSSTGDEQYF.